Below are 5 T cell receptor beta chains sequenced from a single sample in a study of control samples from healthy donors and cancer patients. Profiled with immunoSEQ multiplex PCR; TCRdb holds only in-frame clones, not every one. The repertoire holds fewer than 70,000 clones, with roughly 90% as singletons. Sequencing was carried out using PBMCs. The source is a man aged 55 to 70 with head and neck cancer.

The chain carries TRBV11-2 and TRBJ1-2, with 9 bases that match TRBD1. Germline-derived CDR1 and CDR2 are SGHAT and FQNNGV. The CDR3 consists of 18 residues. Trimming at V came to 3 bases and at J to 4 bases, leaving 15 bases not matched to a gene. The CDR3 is CASSLDRNRDRVIYGYTF. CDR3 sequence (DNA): TGTGCCAGCAGCTTGGACCGAAACCGGGACAGGGTCATCTATGGCTACACCTTC.

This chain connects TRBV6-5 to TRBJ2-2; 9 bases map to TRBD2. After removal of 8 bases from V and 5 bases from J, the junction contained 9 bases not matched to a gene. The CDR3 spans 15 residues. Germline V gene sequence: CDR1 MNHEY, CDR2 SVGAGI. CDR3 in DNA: TGTGCCAGCGTCGTAAGGCTAGCGGGAACCGGGGAGCTGTTTTTT. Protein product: CASVVRLAGTGELFF.

The CDR3 is CASSLDDLPGNTIYF. CDR3 sequence (DNA): TGCGCCAGCAGCTTGGATGATCTTCCTGGAAACACCATATATTTT. The genes are TRBV5-1 and TRBJ1-3; D remains unclear. CDR3 size: 15 residues. V lost 0 bases and J lost 2, with 9 bases in between. In germline, CDR1 is SGHRS, CDR2 YFSETQ.

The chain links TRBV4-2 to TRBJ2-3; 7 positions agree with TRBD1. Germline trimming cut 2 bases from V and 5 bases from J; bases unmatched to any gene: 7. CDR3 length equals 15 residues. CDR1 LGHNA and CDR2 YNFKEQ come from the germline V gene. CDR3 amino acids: CASSQLRQGLDTQYF. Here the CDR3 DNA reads TGTGCCAGCAGCCAACTGCGACAGGGCCTAGATACGCAGTATTTT.

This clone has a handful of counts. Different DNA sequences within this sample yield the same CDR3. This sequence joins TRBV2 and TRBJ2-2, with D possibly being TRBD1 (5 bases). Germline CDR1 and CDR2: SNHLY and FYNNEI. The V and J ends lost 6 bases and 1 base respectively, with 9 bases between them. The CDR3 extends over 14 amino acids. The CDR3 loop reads CASSPGQNTGELFF. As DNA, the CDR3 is TGTGCCAGCAGCCCCGGACAGAACACCGGGGAGCTGTTTTTT.